The rows below give T cell receptor beta chains drawn from one sample of a study of OX40 agonist ivuxolimab in advanced cancers. Method: immunoSEQ multiplex PCR; TCRdb's copy keeps in-frame clones and lacks some. The sample contains just under 20,000 clones, 70% to 80% of which appear only once. This material consisted of CD4+ or CD8+ T cells sorted from blood, taken in a trial of the OX40 agonist ivuxolimab. The receptors come from an adult with an advanced solid tumor such as melanoma, head and neck, liver or kidney cancer. Each CDR3 is given with its conserved first and last residue. The D gene is left open where the match is weak. Rows may omit the clone size; those that give it use once, few, many or a size class.

j_call clone_size d_call v_call cdr3_nt cdr3_aa
TRBJ1-2 few - TRBV6-5 TGTGCCAGCACCCAGTCAGCCTCCTATGGCTACACCTTC CASTQSASYGYTF
TRBJ2-2 - - TRBV9 TGTGCCAGCAGCGCCACCCCCGGGGAGCTGTTTTTT CASSATPGELFF
TRBJ1-5 - - TRBV7-9 TGTGCCAGCAGCTCCGACGGACAATATCAGCCCCAGCATTTT CASSSDGQYQPQHF
TRBJ1-1 - - TRBV4-2 TGTGCCAGCAGCCATCCACTTTCCGGGGAAGCTTTCTTT CASSHPLSGEAFF
TRBJ2-6 - - TRBV5-1 TGCGCCAGCAGCCTAACAAAGGGGGGGTCCTCTGGGGCCAACGTCCTGACTTTC CASSLTKGGSSGANVLTF
TRBJ1-2 - TRBD1 TRBV2 TGTGCCAGCAGTCGACAGGGGGGGAAGGTAGCTAACTATGGCTACACCTTC CASSRQGGKVANYGYTF
TRBJ1-4 - TRBD1 TRBV6-5 TGTGCCAGCAGCTCCGGGACAGGGTTTGAAAAACTGTTTTTT CASSSGTGFEKLFF
TRBJ2-7 - - TRBV25-1 TGTGCCAGCAGTGAATGGTCCCAAGGCGAGCAGTACTTC CASSEWSQGEQYF
TRBJ1-1 - - TRBV2 TGTGCCAGCAGTGAAGGCGGGAACACTGAAGCTTTCTTT CASSEGGNTEAFF
TRBJ1-1 once - TRBV4-1 TGCGCCAGCAGCCAAGAAGGGTCAGGCATGAACACTGAAGCTTTCTTT CASSQEGSGMNTEAFF
TRBJ2-7 - - TRBV7-2 TGTGCCAGCAGCTCACTGGACCCTTACGAGCAGTACTTC CASSSLDPYEQYF
TRBJ2-7 - TRBD1 TRBV28 TGTGCCAGCAGTTTCGGAGGAGCAGGGGGCTTCTCCTACGAGCAGTACTTC CASSFGGAGGFSYEQYF
TRBJ1-2 once - TRBV7-9 TGTGCCAGCAGCTCCGGAGGACCCCTCTATGGCTACACCTTC CASSSGGPLYGYTF
TRBJ2-7 - - TRBV11-2 TGTGCCAGCAGCTCAGCGGGGACAGACTCCTACGAGCAGTACTTC CASSSAGTDSYEQYF
TRBJ1-1 - - TRBV6-5 TGTGCCAGCAGTTACGTGGGGGGCCGCACTGAAGCTTTCTTT CASSYVGGRTEAFF
TRBJ1-3 - - TRBV21-1 TGTGCCAGCAGCAAAGAGGGCATGACGGGAAACACCATATATTTT CASSKEGMTGNTIYF